A selection of T cell receptor beta chains follows, all from one sample in a study of cytomegalovirus exposure and HLA in healthy donors. Data came from immunoSEQ multiplex PCR; TCRdb stores just in-frame clones and leaves some out. The sample includes some 250,000 clones, roughly 82% of them seen just once. Input material: PBMCs. Every receptor here comes from a woman between 40 and 50 years old in good health and CMV-seropositive. Both conserved end residues are part of each CDR3. The order of the fields is D gene, J gene, clone size, CDR3 length, V gene, CDR3 DNA, CDR3 protein. The D gene is left open where the match is weak. Size tells how often a clone was seen (once, few, many) or the class of an expanded clone, and some rows leave it out.

NA TRBJ1-2 NA 14 TRBV19 TGTGCCAGTAATGGGAGAGTTGTGGAGGCTGGCTACACCTTC CASNGRVVEAGYTF
TRBD2 TRBJ2-1 NA 16 TRBV11-3 TGTGCCAGCAGCTCCGGGGGCGGGAGGGCTGGCAATGAGCAGTTCTTC CASSSGGGRAGNEQFF
TRBD1 TRBJ1-2 NA 15 TRBV13 TGTGCCAGCAGCTTAGGAAGGGGGCCTGACTATGGCTACACCTTC CASSLGRGPDYGYTF
TRBD1 TRBJ1-2 NA 15 TRBV6-1 TGTGCCAGCAGTCACCGGACAGGGAATTGGTATGGCTACACCTTC CASSHRTGNWYGYTF
TRBD1 TRBJ2-1 NA 16 TRBV7-9 TGTGCCAGCAGCTCCAACCCGGGACAGGGGGCTAATGAGCAGTTCTTC CASSSNPGQGANEQFF
TRBD1 TRBJ1-4 NA 14 TRBV5-1 TGCGCCAGCACCCAGGGACAGGGAAGAGAAAAACTGTTTTTT CASTQGQGREKLFF
TRBD1 TRBJ1-5 once 15 TRBV27 TGTGCCAGCAGCTCCGGGACAGGGGGAAGTCAGCCCCAGCATTTT CASSSGTGGSQPQHF
TRBD2 TRBJ2-7 NA 15 TRBV11-2 TGTGCCAGCAGAGCTTACGGCGGGAGTTACTACGAGCAGTACTTC CASRAYGGSYYEQYF
TRBD2 TRBJ2-5 NA 15 TRBV9 TGTGCCAGCAGCGTAGGGGTGGGGGGGCAAGAGACCCAGTACTTC CASSVGVGGQETQYF
TRBD1 TRBJ2-7 NA 14 TRBV6-5 TGTGCCAGCAGTCGACCGGGACAGATCGGCGAGCAGTACTTC CASSRPGQIGEQYF
NA TRBJ1-1 NA 14 TRBV10-1 TGCGCCAGCAGTAAAAGACAGAGGAACACTGAAGCTTTCTTT CASSKRQRNTEAFF
NA TRBJ1-2 NA 13 TRBV11-3 TGTGCCAGCAGGCAATCAGGGACTTATGGCTACACCTTC CASRQSGTYGYTF
TRBD2 TRBJ2-3 NA 16 TRBV28 TGTGCCAGCAGTACCGGACTAGCGGGGTACACAGATACGCAGTATTTT CASSTGLAGYTDTQYF
TRBD1 TRBJ1-2 NA 13 TRBV19 TGTGCCAGTAGTCCCGGGACAGACTATGGCTACACCTTC CASSPGTDYGYTF
TRBD1 TRBJ2-5 NA 15 TRBV7-2 TGTGCCAGCAGCCTCGATACAGGGGCGTACGGGACCCAGTACTTC CASSLDTGAYGTQYF
NA TRBJ1-2 NA 12 TRBV10-3 TGTGCCATCACAAAACAGGGCTATGGCTACACCTTC CAITKQGYGYTF
TRBD2 TRBJ2-7 NA 12 TRBV14 TGTGCCAGCGGGAGGGCGACCTACGAGCAGTACTTC CASGRATYEQYF
NA TRBJ1-6 NA 16 TRBV7-2 TGTGCCAGCAGCGCACGCACCGGGAGCCCCCCCTCAGCCCTCCACTTT CASSARTGSPPSALHF
NA TRBJ2-7 NA 15 TRBV27 TGTGCCAGCAGTCCGCGGGACAGCCTATCCTACGAGCAGTACTTC CASSPRDSLSYEQYF
TRBD1 TRBJ1-5 once 15 TRBV19 TGTGCCAGTAGTCCCCAGAACAGGGGCCGACAGCCCCAGCATTTT CASSPQNRGRQPQHF
TRBD2 TRBJ2-3 NA 17 TRBV7-9 TGTTCCAGCAGCCCTCCGGGACTAGCGGGAGGGCCAGATACGCAGTATTTT CSSSPPGLAGGPDTQYF
NA TRBJ1-1 NA 15 TRBV9 TGTGCCAGCAGCTTCTCTGAGGAGGGAGGAACTGAAGCTTTCTTT CASSFSEEGGTEAFF
NA TRBJ1-2 NA 16 TRBV15 TGTGCCACCAGCAGAGATAAGTTGTCAGGGTACTATGGCTACACCTTC CATSRDKLSGYYGYTF
TRBD1 TRBJ1-1 few 18 TRBV18 TGTGCCAGCTCACCACGGGGGGCAGGGGGAAACCAGAACACTGAAGCTTTCTTT CASSPRGAGGNQNTEAFF
NA TRBJ1-1 NA 17 TRBV4-3 TGCGCCAGCAGCCGCGGAGGTTTTGGACCGGGAGTCGTTGGGGCTTCCTTT CASSRGGFGPGVVGASF
NA TRBJ1-6 NA 15 TRBV5-1 TGCGCCAGCAGCTTGGATGACTCCTATAATTCCCCCCTCCACTTT CASSLDDSYNSPLHF
TRBD2 TRBJ2-3 NA 15 TRBV7-2 TGTGCCAGCAGCGGGGGGGGGACGGGCACAGATACGCAGTATTTT CASSGGGTGTDTQYF
NA TRBJ2-5 NA 14 TRBV9 TGTGCCAGCAGCGAGGGGCCTTACCAAGAGACCCAGTACTTC CASSEGPYQETQYF
TRBD1 TRBJ2-7 NA 15 TRBV27 TGTGCCAGCAGTTTAAGGACAGGACCTACCTACGAGCAGTACTTC CASSLRTGPTYEQYF
TRBD1 TRBJ2-7 NA 15 TRBV18 TGTGCCAGCTCACCCGAGGGGACAGGGGGAGACGAGCAGTACTTC CASSPEGTGGDEQYF